This TCR beta chain was recovered during a study of Ad26.COV2.S vaccination and SARS-CoV-2 variants. Study in general: Intramuscular Ad26.COV2.S doses were given once or twice, 56 days apart. Broader study findings: Vaccinees and placebo recipients showed similar non-spike TCR breadth. Possibly, TCR breadth and depth analyses underestimated total T cell responses.

Method: immunoSEQ multiplex PCR; TCRdb's copy keeps in-frame clones and lacks some. The table lists about 350,000 clones, around 89% of them singletons. With respect to this clone: What it recognizes is unknown.

Treatment meaning: some 20 received Ad26.COV2.S at low or high dose, single or two shots; a few received placebo; per-sample allocation not given. Sampling was done on day 63 after the first vaccine or placebo injection. The vaccine antigen was prefusion-stabilized Wuhan SARS-CoV-2 spike. Germline loops: CDR1 SGHRS, CDR2 YFSETQ. The CDR3 runs 14 residues. V lost 0 bases to trimming and J lost 7 bases, with 13 bases between them. The sample was peripheral blood, taken in a trial of Ad26.COV2.S vaccine versus placebo. V gene TRBV5-1 combines with J gene TRBJ1-2, with unresolved D. This receptor was identified in a person aged 18-65 years who received the Ad26.COV2.S COVID-19 vaccine or a placebo. CDR3 bases: TGCGCCAGCAGCTTGGAGGTACCCTCTAGTGGCTACACCTTC. Amino acid sequence: CASSLEVPSSGYTF.